The 5 T cell receptor beta chains below were found in one sample sequenced in a study of T cell responses to AZD1222 COVID-19 vaccine. TCRdb's copy holds only in-frame clones and misses some; the assay was immunoSEQ multiplex PCR. The sample includes under 150,000 clones, roughly 84% of them seen just once. The sample in question was peripheral blood, obtained on day 0 of AZD1222 vaccination. All receptors derive from an adult in good health.

The chain joins TRBV30 to TRBJ1-6; 9 bases map to TRBD1. Germline values: CDR1 GTSNPN, CDR2 SVGIG (reference sequence). V was clipped by 1 base and J by 0 bases; unmatched bases: 13. The CDR3 contains 20 residues. CDR3 region: CAWSGDRDPSVSSYNSPLHF. CDR3 sequence (DNA): TGTGCCTGGAGTGGGGACAGGGACCCTTCCGTTAGCTCCTATAATTCACCCCTCCACTTT.

The V and J genes are TRBV5-1 and TRBJ1-6; D is ambiguous. The germline V gene has CDR1 SGHRS and CDR2 YFSETQ. V lost 4 bases to trimming and J lost 5 bases, with 10 bases between them. The CDR3 consists of 14 residues. The CDR3 protein is CASSPAGDNSPLHF. For the CDR3, the DNA is TGCGCCAGCAGCCCGGCTGGGGATAATTCACCCCTCCACTTT.

The chain is built from TRBV5-1 and TRBJ1-4; D possibly corresponds to TRBD1 (5 bases). Germline V CDR1 and CDR2: SGHRS, YFSETQ. This CDR3 has 16 amino acids. Deletions cut 4 bases from V and 2 bases from J, with 15 bases between. In DNA form, the CDR3 reads TGCGCCAGCAGCCTGTTCCCAGGGACGACTAATGAAAAACTGTTTTTT. Translated: CASSLFPGTTNEKLFF.

The chain is built from TRBV12-3 or TRBV12-4 and TRBJ1-2; no firm D call. Deletions cut 6 bases from V and 7 bases from J, with 9 bases between. This CDR3 is 11 amino acids long. Here the CDR3 reads CASSYRGGYTF. The CDR3 DNA follows: TGTGCCAGCAGCTACAGAGGTGGCTACACCTTC.

J is TRBJ1-5 and V is TRBV28; the match to TRBD1 covers 9 bases. V was pared by 4 bases and J by 3 bases, with 4 bases of the junction left unmatched. The CDR3 consists of 15 residues. In germline, CDR1 is MDHEN, CDR2 SYDVKM. The CDR3 reads CASSSGTGFNQPQHF. The CDR3 bases are TGTGCCAGCAGTTCCGGGACAGGGTTCAATCAGCCCCAGCATTTT.